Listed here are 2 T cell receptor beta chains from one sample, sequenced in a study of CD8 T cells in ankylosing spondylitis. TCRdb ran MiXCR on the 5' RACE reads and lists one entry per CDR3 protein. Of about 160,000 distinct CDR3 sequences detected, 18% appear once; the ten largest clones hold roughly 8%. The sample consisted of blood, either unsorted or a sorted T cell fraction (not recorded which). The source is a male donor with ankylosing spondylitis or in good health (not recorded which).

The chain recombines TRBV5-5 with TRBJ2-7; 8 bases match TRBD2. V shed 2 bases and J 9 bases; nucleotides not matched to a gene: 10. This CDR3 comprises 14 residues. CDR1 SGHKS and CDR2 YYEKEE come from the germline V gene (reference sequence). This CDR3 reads CASSFRGGLDVQYF. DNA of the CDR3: TGTGCCAGCAGCTTCCGCGGGGGGTTGGACGTGCAGTACTTC.

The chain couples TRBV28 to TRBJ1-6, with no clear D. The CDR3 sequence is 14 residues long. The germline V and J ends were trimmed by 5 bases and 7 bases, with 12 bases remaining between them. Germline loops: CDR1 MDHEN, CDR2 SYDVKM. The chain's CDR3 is CASSHTLENSPLHF. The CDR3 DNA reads TGTGCCAGCAGTCACACCTTGGAGAATTCACCCCTCCACTTT.